A single sample is the source of the 30 T cell receptor beta chains below, sequenced in a study of early T cells in non-severe SARS-CoV-2 infection. MiXCR, applied by TCRdb to the 5' RACE reads, yields one record per CDR3 protein. The table has around 80,000 distinct CDR3 sequences, roughly 10% seen once. The sequencing here drew on whole blood, taken at baseline. These receptors all come from an adult who was a healthcare worker with PCR-confirmed SARS-CoV-2 infection or an uninfected control (not recorded which).

A few counts support this clonotype. V usage is TRBV29-1 and J usage is TRBJ2-1; no firm D call. The CDR3 length is 13 residues. The V gene's germline CDR1 is SQVTM and CDR2 ANQGSEA. Trimming took 6 bases from V and 0 from J, leaving 9 bases between them. CDR3 region: CSVRVSSYNEQFF. Written as DNA, the CDR3 is TGCAGCGTACGGGTGAGCTCCTACAATGAGCAGTTCTTC.

The chain carries TRBV20-1 and TRBJ2-1; tentative D call: TRBD1 (6 bases). This CDR3 contains 13 residues. Germline CDR1 is DFQATT and CDR2 is SNEGSKA (reference sequence). The V end lost 0 bases, the J end lost 10 bases, and 13 bases lay between the germline ends. The CDR3 loop is CSARDYRESEQFF. DNA of the CDR3: TGCAGTGCTAGAGATTACAGGGAGAGCGAGCAGTTCTTC.

The gene calls are TRBV28 and TRBJ2-5, with a tentative D call TRBD2 (6 bases). The germline V gene encodes CDR1 MDHEN and CDR2 SYDVKM. This CDR3 has 15 amino acids. V lost 6 bases, J lost 2 bases, and 16 bases lay in between. The CDR3 here is CASSSPGDGQETQYF. CDR3 coding DNA: TGTGCCAGCAGCAGCCCGGGGGATGGACAAGAGACCCAGTACTTC.

This chain joins TRBV20-1 and TRBJ2-5, with D maybe TRBD2 (5 bases). Germline CDR1 is DFQATT and CDR2 is SNEGSKA (reference sequence). The CDR3 contains 15 residues. The V and J ends lost 5 bases and 4 bases respectively, with 20 bases between them. This CDR3 reads CSASRMGEGSETQYF. CDR3 DNA sequence: TGCAGTGCTTCCCGGATGGGAGAGGGTTCAGAGACCCAGTACTTC.

The J gene is TRBJ1-5, the V gene TRBV18; no definite D call. The germline CDR1 and CDR2 sequences are KGHSH and LQKENI. The CDR3 runs to 14 residues. V shed 2 bases and J shed 3 bases, with 8 bases lying between them. CDR3 loop: CASSPSRNNQPQHF. The CDR3 nucleotides are TGTGCCAGCTCACCATCCCGGAACAATCAGCCCCAGCATTTT. Filled out from reference TRBV18 and TRBJ1-5, the complete variable domain reads NAGVMQNPRHLVRRRGQEARLRCSPMKGHSHVYWYRQLPEEGLKFMVYLQKENIIDESGMPKERFSAEFPKEGPSILRIQQVVRGDSAAYFCASSPSRNNQPQHFGDGTRLSIL.

As for this clonotype: Given a much more abundant clone one base away, this may be a read error. This chain joins TRBV6-6 and TRBJ1-1; the D gene is possibly TRBD1 (5 bases). The V gene's germline CDR1 is MNHNY and CDR2 SVGAGI (reference sequence). The CDR3 contains 14 residues. The DNA for the CDR3 is TGTGCCGGCAGTTACGGGGCAGGGACCACTGAAGCTTTCTTT. This codes for CAGSYGAGTTEAFF.

There are a few counts of this clonotype. V is TRBV11-2 and J is TRBJ1-1, with a tentative D call TRBD1 (5 bases). CDR3 size: 13 residues. Trimming stripped 4 bases from V and 4 bases from J, with 10 bases between. Germline V gene lookup returns CDR1 SGHAT and CDR2 FQNNGV. CDR3 sequence reads: CASSSQGGTEAFF. CDR3 nucleotide sequence: TGTGCCAGCAGCTCGCAGGGTGGCACTGAAGCTTTCTTT.

This clonotype came up many times. The chain joins TRBV7-9 to TRBJ2-1; the D gene could be TRBD1 or TRBD2 (5 bases each). Germline-derived CDR1 and CDR2 are SEHNR and FQNEAQ (reference sequence). Trimming removed 3 bases from V and 1 base from J, with 7 bases in between. The CDR3 runs to 14 residues. CDR3 nucleotides: TGTGCCAGCAGCTTTGGGGGATCCTACAATGAGCAGTTCTTC. Its protein product is CASSFGGSYNEQFF.

The gene calls are TRBV19 and TRBJ1-5; maybe TRBD1 (6 bases). CDR3 length equals 15 residues. The V and J ends lost 7 bases and 1 base respectively, with 14 bases between them. CDR1 and CDR2 from the germline V gene are LNHDA and SQIVND (reference sequence). CDR3 sequence: CASIPGAGSNQPQHF. The CDR3 DNA reads as TGTGCCAGTATCCCGGGGGCAGGGAGCAATCAGCCCCAGCATTTT.

The V call is TRBV9, the J call TRBJ2-3; tentatively, D is TRBD2 (6 bases). This CDR3 comprises 15 residues. The germline V and J ends were trimmed by 4 bases and 0 bases, with 12 bases remaining between them. Germline CDR1 reads SGDLS; CDR2 reads YYNGEE. The CDR3 DNA sequence: TGTGCCAGCAGCCTCCGGGGACTTAGCACAGATACGCAGTATTTT. Translated: CASSLRGLSTDTQYF.

The rearrangement joins TRBV2 to TRBJ1-5, with a weak D call TRBD1 (6 bases). The CDR3 covers 14 residues. V was cut by 6 bases and J by 11 bases, with 20 bases left in between. Germline loops: CDR1 SNHLY, CDR2 FYNNEI. CDR3 in amino acids: CASRPGGAPLAQHF. In DNA, the CDR3 is TGTGCCAGCAGGCCTGGGGGGGCGCCGCTGGCCCAGCATTTT.

The CDR3 sequence is CSARVWRDQETQYF. In nucleotides, the CDR3 is TGCAGTGCTAGAGTTTGGCGGGACCAAGAGACCCAGTACTTC. V and J are TRBV20-1 and TRBJ2-5, with a tentative D call TRBD2 (5 bases). The CDR3 runs 14 residues. CDR1 is DFQATT and CDR2 is SNEGSKA in the germline V gene (reference sequence). V lost 1 base and J 0 bases, leaving 9 bases between the germline ends.

The chain has TRBV3-1 and TRBJ2-3; 12 nucleotides match TRBD2. The J segment lost 14 bases and the V segment lost 0 bases, leaving 6 bases of the junction unmatched. Germline assignment: CDR1 LGHDT and CDR2 YNNKEL (reference sequence). The CDR3 runs 14 residues. The CDR3 bases are TGTGCCAGCAGCCAAGAAGAAAGACTAGCGGGAGTGTATTTT. Amino acid sequence: CASSQEERLAGVYF.

This clonotype was observed a few times. The rearrangement links TRBV5-6 to TRBJ2-1, with D uncertain. From germline, CDR1 is SGHDT and CDR2 YYEEEE. The V gene lost 3 bases and the J gene lost 8 bases, with 6 bases spanning the gap. This CDR3 comprises 11 residues. The CDR3 DNA reads as TGTGCCAGCAGCTCGCCGTATGAGCAGTTCTTC. Its translation is CASSSPYEQFF.

The chain combines TRBV2 with TRBJ2-4; D might be TRBD2 (5 bases). The CDR3 is 20 residues long. The V end was cut by 5 bases, the J end by 0 bases, with 26 bases between. Germline-derived CDR1 and CDR2 are SNHLY and FYNNEI. CDR3 nucleotides: TGTGCCAGCAGTCCCACTGGGAGTTTAAGCGCGACCTTAGCCAAAAACATTCAGTACTTC. Translated: CASSPTGSLSATLAKNIQYF.

V and J are TRBV18 and TRBJ2-1; 7 bases are shared with TRBD1. Germline trimming cut 4 bases from V and 3 bases from J; bases unmatched to any gene: 9. CDR1 is KGHSH and CDR2 is LQKENI in the germline V gene. This CDR3 spans 16 amino acids. The CDR3, as DNA: TGTGCCAGCTCACGGGAGACGGGACAGCTCTACAATGAGCAGTTCTTC. Translated, it gives CASSRETGQLYNEQFF. Together with reference TRBV18 and TRBJ2-1, the CDR3 gives the full variable domain: NAGVMQNPRHLVRRRGQEARLRCSPMKGHSHVYWYRQLPEEGLKFMVYLQKENIIDESGMPKERFSAEFPKEGPSILRIQQVVRGDSAAYFCASSRETGQLYNEQFFGPGTRLTVL.

The rearrangement joins TRBV27 to TRBJ2-7, with 8 bases identical to TRBD2. V was clipped by 6 bases and J by 4 bases; unmatched bases: 11. CDR1 MNHEY and CDR2 SMNVEV come from the germline V gene (reference sequence). The CDR3 totals 15 residues. CDR3 nucleotide sequence: TGTGCCAGCAGCCGCCGAGGGACTAGATTTTACGAGCAGTACTTC. The encoded protein is CASSRRGTRFYEQYF.

The chain is built from TRBV10-3 and TRBJ1-2; a weak D match, TRBD1 (6 bases). The V end was cut by 6 bases, the J end by 1 base, with 9 bases between. The germline CDR1 and CDR2 sequences are ENHRY and SYGVKD. The length of the CDR3 is 13 residues. The CDR3 coding sequence is TGTGCCATCAGCAGGGGAAATAACTATGGCTACACCTTC. This gives the protein CAISRGNNYGYTF.

This clonotype has at least ten counts. The chain is built from TRBV28 and TRBJ1-2; D ambiguous. V lost 3 bases to trimming and J lost 4 bases, with 6 bases between them. CDR1 is MDHEN, CDR2 SYDVKM, per germline. The CDR3 consists of 12 residues. The CDR3 protein is CASSFDTYGYTF. The CDR3 DNA is TGTGCCAGCAGTTTCGACACCTATGGCTACACCTTC.

At least ten counts were recorded for this clonotype. V usage is TRBV12-3 or TRBV12-4 and J usage is TRBJ2-2; D is ambiguous. The CDR3 totals 11 residues. V lost 4 bases, J lost 8 bases, and 5 bases lay in between. The CDR3 sequence is CASSYVGELFF. In nucleotides, the CDR3 is TGTGCCAGCAGTTATGTGGGGGAGCTGTTTTTT.

V usage is TRBV12-3 or TRBV12-4 and J usage is TRBJ1-2, with D unresolved. V lost 3 bases, J lost 4 bases, and 12 bases lay in between. This CDR3 has 14 amino acids. CDR3 region: CASSFLGSAYGYTF. The DNA of the CDR3 is TGTGCCAGCAGTTTTTTGGGTAGTGCCTATGGCTACACCTTC.

This clonotype was seen more than once but under ten times. J is TRBJ2-7 and V is TRBV4-2; D is possibly TRBD2 (5 bases). V shed 1 base and J shed 6 bases, with 13 bases lying between them. The germline V gene encodes CDR1 LGHNA and CDR2 YNFKEQ. This CDR3 has 14 amino acids. The CDR3 loop reads CASSQVKTEVEQYF. The CDR3 DNA reads as TGTGCCAGCAGCCAAGTAAAGACGGAGGTCGAGCAGTACTTC.

This clonotype is medium-sized. The rearrangement links TRBV5-1 to TRBJ2-3; D may be TRBD2 (5 bases). The CDR3 totals 15 residues. V lost 4 bases, J lost 6 bases, and 18 bases lay in between. Looked up from germline, CDR1 is SGHRS and CDR2 is YFSETQ. CDR3 protein: CASSEGGADGDTQYF. CDR3 nucleotide sequence: TGCGCCAGCAGCGAAGGTGGAGCGGACGGGGATACGCAGTATTTT.

The chain combines TRBV11-2 with TRBJ1-1; D gene ambiguous. CDR1 and CDR2 (germline): SGHAT, FQNNGV. V lost 4 bases, J lost 1 base, and 13 bases lay in between. This CDR3 has 15 residues. The CDR3 protein is CASSSRRSANTEAFF. The CDR3 nucleotides are TGTGCCAGCAGCTCCCGTCGGTCGGCGAACACTGAAGCTTTCTTT.

This clonotype turned up a few times. The chain recombines TRBV12-3 or TRBV12-4 with TRBJ1-4, with no clear D. The CDR3 has 16 residues. Trimming left V 7 bases short and J 4 bases short, with 19 bases between. In DNA, the CDR3 is TGTGCCAGCACGAACCCCCCGGGCCGAAATAATGAAAAACTGTTTTTT. The encoded protein is CASTNPPGRNNEKLFF.

This clonotype was counted ten times or more. The rearrangement joins TRBV6-1 to TRBJ2-7; D is unclear. Trimming removed 2 bases at V and 1 base at J, with 6 bases between. The CDR3 consists of 13 residues. The V gene's germline CDR1 is MNHNS and CDR2 SASEGT. This CDR3 is CASSELYSYEQYF. DNA for the CDR3: TGTGCCAGCAGTGAACTGTATTCCTACGAGCAGTACTTC.

This chain links TRBV7-9 with TRBJ2-5; D not resolved. This CDR3 comprises 11 residues. V was cut by 6 bases and J by 5 bases, with 7 bases left in between. The germline gives CDR1 SEHNR, CDR2 FQNEAQ (reference sequence). The CDR3: CASRLRETQYF. As DNA, the CDR3 is TGTGCCAGCAGGCTGAGGGAGACCCAGTACTTC.

The chain is built from TRBV7-2 and TRBJ2-1; D unresolved. CDR1 and CDR2 from the germline V gene are SGHTA and FQGNSA. This CDR3 has 18 residues. Trimming removed 1 base at V and 0 bases at J, with 16 bases between. The CDR3 loop reads CASSLEETFLSSYNEQFF. In DNA form, the CDR3 reads TGTGCCAGCAGCTTAGAGGAGACATTTCTAAGCTCCTACAATGAGCAGTTCTTC.

In its sample, this clonotype was seen many times. V is TRBV24-1 and J is TRBJ2-6; tentative D call: TRBD1 (6 bases). Trimming shortened V by 5 bases and J by 0 bases, and 13 bases separated the two germline ends. The CDR3 runs to 17 residues. CDR1 is KGHDR and CDR2 is SFDVKD in the germline V gene. CDR3 protein: CATSGRDILSGANVLTF. The CDR3 DNA reads as TGTGCCACCAGTGGCCGGGACATACTCTCTGGGGCCAACGTCCTGACTTTC.

This clonotype was observed a handful of times. The gene calls are TRBV10-1 and TRBJ2-2; weak D call: TRBD2 (5 bases). Deletions cut 6 bases from V and 2 bases from J, with 10 bases between. This CDR3 region has 14 residues. Looked up from germline, CDR1 is WNHNN and CDR2 is SYGVQD (reference sequence). This chain's CDR3 is CASRPGTNTGELFF. The CDR3 region has the DNA TGCGCCAGCAGGCCGGGAACTAACACCGGGGAGCTGTTTTTT.